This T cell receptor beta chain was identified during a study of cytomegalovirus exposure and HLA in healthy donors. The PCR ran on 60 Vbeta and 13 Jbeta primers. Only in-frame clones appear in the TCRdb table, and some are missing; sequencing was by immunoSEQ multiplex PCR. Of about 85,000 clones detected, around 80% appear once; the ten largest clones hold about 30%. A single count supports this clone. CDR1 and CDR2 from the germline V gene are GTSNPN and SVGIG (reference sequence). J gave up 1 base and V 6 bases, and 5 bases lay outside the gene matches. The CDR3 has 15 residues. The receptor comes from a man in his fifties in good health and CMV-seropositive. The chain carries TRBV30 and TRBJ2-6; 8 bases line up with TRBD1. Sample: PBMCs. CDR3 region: CACQGARSGANVLTF. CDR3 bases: TGTGCCTGTCAGGGGGCGAGGTCTGGGGCCAACGTCCTGACTTTC. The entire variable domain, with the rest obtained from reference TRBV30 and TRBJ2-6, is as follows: SQTIHQWPATLVQPVGSPLSLECTVEGTSNPNLYWYRQAAGRGLQLLFYSVGIGQISSEVPQNLSASRPQDRQFILSSKKLLLSDSGFYLCACQGARSGANVLTFGAGSRLTVL.